This TCR beta chain was captured in a study of cytomegalovirus exposure and HLA in healthy donors. Study results and caveats: Highly shared sequence variants in one cluster were likely a sequencing artifact. Follow-up analysis seemed to connect common viral pathogens with several of the most significant clusters identified.

A note on this clone: Its antigen is undetermined.

Researchers ran the PCR with 60 Vbeta and 13 Jbeta primers. Original processing methods: Counted up in a later analysis, unique TCR beta chains came to approximately 83 million, with about 9.9 million shared. TCRdb keeps only in-frame clones here, not all; method: immunoSEQ multiplex PCR. The V and J calls and clone size were taken over from that table, and D and trimming were inferred from the DNA. The sample yields 50,000 to 70,000 clones, of which the top ten take up approximately 10%. This CDR3 is 16 amino acids long. The germline gives CDR1 MGHRA, CDR2 YSYEKL. Trimming pared 0 bases from V and 5 bases from J, leaving 13 bases between.

The rearrangement joins TRBV4-1 to TRBJ2-2; TRBD1 is a possible D gene (8 bases). The specimen sequenced was PBMCs. This TCR was recovered from a man aged 50-59 years in good health and CMV-seropositive. CDR3 in DNA: TGCGCCAGCAGCCAAGATCACAGGGGGGGTACCGGGGAGCTGTTTTTT. This encodes CASSQDHRGGTGELFF.